This paragraph covers one T cell receptor beta chain sequence. These data belong to a study of blood T cell repertoires in COVID-19. For the study at large: T cells, B-cell-depleted T cells, or PBMCs supplied cDNA or gDNA.

The CDR3 is 12 residues long. The ends were cut back, 4 bases at V and 3 bases at J, with 6 bases in the middle. Germline V gene sequence: CDR1 KGHSH, CDR2 LQKENI. Sequencing used immunoSEQ multiplex PCR; TCRdb keeps in-frame clones, though not all of them. The data hold a few hundred thousand clones, with about 91% observed a single time. Sequenced: peripheral blood. This chain connects TRBV18 to TRBJ2-5; D is undetermined. The receptor was derived from a middle-aged woman who had recovered from COVID-19. The CDR3: CASSLGEETQYF. CDR3 in DNA: TGTGCCAGCTCACTAGGAGAAGAGACCCAGTACTTC.